This T cell receptor (beta chain) appears in the sequencing data of a study of OX40 agonist ivuxolimab in advanced cancers. Overall study context: There were three patients with partial responses, one having hepatocellular carcinoma and two cutaneous melanoma.

Patients with a history of autoimmune disease or on systemic immunosuppression were excluded. The assay was immunoSEQ multiplex PCR, and TCRdb's table has in-frame clones only and misses some. The table has approximately 50,000 clones, roughly nine tenths seen once. This TCR derives from an adult with an advanced solid tumor such as melanoma, head and neck, liver or kidney cancer. Sequenced here: CD4+ or CD8+ T cells sorted from blood, sampled in a trial of the OX40 agonist ivuxolimab.

CDR3 amino acids: CASSPGTSGSGETQYF. CDR3 DNA: TGTGCCAGCAGCCCCGGGACTAGCGGGAGCGGGGAGACCCAGTACTTC. V is TRBV7-3 and J is TRBJ2-5; 14 nucleotides line up with TRBD2. Germline CDR1 reads SGHTA; CDR2 reads FQGTGA. The CDR3 is 16 residues long. J lost 5 bases, V lost 5 bases, and 7 bases had no gene match.